These T cell receptor beta chains were read from a single sample in a study of cytomegalovirus exposure and HLA in healthy donors. Assay: immunoSEQ multiplex PCR; the TCRdb copy retains only in-frame clones and omits some. There are 110,000 or so clones in the sample; roughly 80% occur only once, and about 2.5% lies in the top ten. The sequencing sample was made of PBMCs. These receptors were obtained from a female donor in good health and CMV-seronegative. Each CDR3 is given with its conserved first and last residue. A D gene is named only where the DNA matches it firmly. Not all rows give a size; the values are once, few, many and, for expanded clones, a class.

cdr3_nt cdr3_aa clone_size v_call d_call j_call
TGTGCCAGCAGTGACTCGGTTGGGAGGGACGCCTACGAGCAGTACTTC CASSDSVGRDAYEQYF . TRBV6-4 TRBD2 TRBJ2-7
TGCGCCAGCAGCCAAGCCGGGACAGGGGACGGCGAGACCCAGTACTTC CASSQAGTGDGETQYF . TRBV4-1 TRBD1 TRBJ2-5
TGCGCCAGCAGCCAATCGGCCTTGCTTAGCGGGGGCCCACGGAGGACCCAGTACTTC CASSQSALLSGGPRRTQYF . TRBV4-3 TRBD2 TRBJ2-5
TGTGCCACCAGATCAGAAACGGACAGGGGAAACGAAAAACTGTTTTTT CATRSETDRGNEKLFF . TRBV27 TRBD1 TRBJ1-4
TGTGCCAGCAGCTTACGGGGACAGGGGACAGATACGCAGTATTTT CASSLRGQGTDTQYF . TRBV7-2 TRBD1 TRBJ2-3
TGTGCCAGCTCACCAAGTGAGAGAGTCCGGTTCAATGAGCAGTTCTTC CASSPSERVRFNEQFF . TRBV18 . TRBJ2-1
TGTGCCAGCAGCGAACAGATTAACACTGAAGCTTTCTTT CASSEQINTEAFF . TRBV9 . TRBJ1-1
TGTGCCAGCATAGACAGCTCTGGAAACACCATATATTTT CASIDSSGNTIYF . TRBV6-1 . TRBJ1-3
TGTGCCAGCAGCTCCCGACAGGGGACCTTCAATGAGCAGTTCTTC CASSSRQGTFNEQFF . TRBV7-9 TRBD1 TRBJ2-1
TGTGCCTGGGATAGGGACAGAAGCACAGATACGCAGTATTTT CAWDRDRSTDTQYF . TRBV30 TRBD1 TRBJ2-3
TGTGCCAGTAGTTCCCTAGCGGGGGGGCTCCGAGTTACCTCCTACAATGAGCAGTTCTTC CASSSLAGGLRVTSYNEQFF . TRBV19 TRBD2 TRBJ2-1
TGTGCCTGGAGTGTAGGACAGGGCACAGATACGCAGTATTTT CAWSVGQGTDTQYF . TRBV30 TRBD1 TRBJ2-3
TGTGCCAGCAGCTTCTGGGAACAGGGGGTCTGGGAGCAGTACTTC CASSFWEQGVWEQYF . TRBV7-9 TRBD1 TRBJ2-7
TGTGCCAGCAGCTTTGGGGACAGGGGCGCCGGGTCACCCCTCCACTTT CASSFGDRGAGSPLHF once TRBV5-5 TRBD1 TRBJ1-6
TGCGCCGCCCAAAAAGGGCGGGAGGGTAGCAATCAGCCCCAGCATTTT CAAQKGREGSNQPQHF . TRBV10-1 . TRBJ1-5
TGTGCCAGCAGTTACCTGGACAGTAACTATGGCTACACCTTC CASSYLDSNYGYTF . TRBV6-5 . TRBJ1-2
TGTGCCAGCAGTACGCTCGGGTCCCTCGCGCAGCCCCAGCATTTT CASSTLGSLAQPQHF few TRBV2 . TRBJ1-5
TGTGCCAGCAGACGCGGGAGGGACACCGGGGAGCTGTTTTTT CASRRGRDTGELFF . TRBV7-3 TRBD2 TRBJ2-2
TGTGCCAGCAGCTTGGAGAGAAACTATGGCTACACCTTC CASSLERNYGYTF . TRBV5-4 . TRBJ1-2
TGCGCCAGCAGCCCTGAGGGGGAGGGAAGGTTAGAGACCCAGTACTTC CASSPEGEGRLETQYF . TRBV4-3 . TRBJ2-5
TGTGCCAGCAGCTTAGGGGGACTAGCGGGCGAGGAGCAGTTCTTC CASSLGGLAGEEQFF once TRBV7-2 TRBD2 TRBJ2-1
TGTGCCAGCACCCGAGGGTATGAGGGGAGGAGTGAAAAACTGTTTTTT CASTRGYEGRSEKLFF . TRBV2 . TRBJ1-4